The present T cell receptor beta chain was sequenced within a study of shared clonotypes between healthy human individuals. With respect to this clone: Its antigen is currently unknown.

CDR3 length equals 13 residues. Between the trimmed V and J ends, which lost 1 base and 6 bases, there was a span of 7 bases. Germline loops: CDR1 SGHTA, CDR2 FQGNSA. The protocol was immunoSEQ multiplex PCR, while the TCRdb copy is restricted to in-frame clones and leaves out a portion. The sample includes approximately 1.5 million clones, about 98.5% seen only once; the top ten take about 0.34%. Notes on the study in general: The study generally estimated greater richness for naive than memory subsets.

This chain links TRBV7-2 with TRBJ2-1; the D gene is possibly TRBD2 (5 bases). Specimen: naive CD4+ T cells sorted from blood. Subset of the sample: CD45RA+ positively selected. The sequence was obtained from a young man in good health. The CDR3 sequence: CASSLVSVNEQFF. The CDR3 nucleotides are TGTGCCAGCAGCTTAGTTAGCGTCAATGAGCAGTTCTTC.